The 28 T cell receptor beta chains below all came from one sample that was sequenced in a study of T cell changes during pregnancy in multiple sclerosis. Clones were read by immunoSEQ multiplex PCR, and TCRdb kept only the in-frame ones, dropping some. The sample gives 45,000 to 60,000 clones, 93% of which show up once; around 1.9% is in the top ten. The source material was peripheral blood, sampled in the second trimester of pregnancy. These receptors were taken from a female donor with multiple sclerosis, enrolled in a pregnancy study.

The J gene is TRBJ1-5, the V gene TRBV6-5; 8 bases map to TRBD1. This CDR3 contains 13 residues. Germline values: CDR1 MNHEY, CDR2 SVGAGI. J was trimmed by 9 bases and V by 7 bases; bases with no gene match: 8. Here the CDR3 DNA reads TGTGCCAGCACCCAGGGGGCAGGGGCGCCCCAGCATTTT. This translates into CASTQGAGAPQHF.

The CDR3 sequence is CASSFGQGAGYDTEAFF. CDR3 bases: TGTGCCAGCAGCTTTGGGCAGGGGGCAGGTTATGACACTGAAGCTTTCTTT. V is TRBV7-2 and J is TRBJ1-1; 8 nucleotides agree with TRBD1. The CDR3 is 17 amino acids. CDR1 SGHTA and CDR2 FQGNSA come from the germline V gene. V lost 3 bases, J lost 3 bases, and 12 bases stayed unmatched.

The chain employs TRBV15 and TRBJ2-7; 9 positions match TRBD1. This CDR3 region has 15 residues. Germline V gives CDR1 LNHNV, CDR2 YYDKDF (reference sequence). Losses at the gene ends were 5 bases for V and 4 bases for J; bases not matched to a gene: 9. The CDR3 loop is CATSRTDRGAYEQYF. The DNA of the CDR3 is TGTGCCACCAGCCGAACGGACAGGGGCGCTTACGAGCAGTACTTC.

The chain links TRBV6-6 to TRBJ1-1; tentative D call: TRBD1 (5 bases). With 7 bases removed from V and 6 bases from J, the gap between germline ends came to 15 bases. The germline CDR1 and CDR2 sequences are MNHNY and SVGAGI (reference sequence). The CDR3 covers 13 residues. Written as DNA, the CDR3 is TGTGCCAGCAACCCCACGGGGGGACCTGAAGCTTTCTTT. Protein product: CASNPTGGPEAFF.

The chain links TRBV18 to TRBJ2-5, with no clear D. Trimming stripped 3 bases from V and 4 bases from J, with 6 bases between. Per the germline V gene, CDR1 is KGHSH and CDR2 is LQKENI. CDR3 length: 12 residues. The CDR3 sequence is CASSPSPETQYF. The CDR3 DNA follows: TGTGCCAGCTCACCTTCTCCAGAGACCCAGTACTTC.

The chain employs TRBV14 and TRBJ2-7, with D hard to call. This CDR3 comprises 13 residues. CDR1 and CDR2 from the germline V gene are SGHDN and FVKESK. The ends were cut back, 3 bases at V and 6 bases at J, with 12 bases in the middle. The CDR3 region has the DNA TGTGCCAGCAGCCAGTTTGATCGCAGCGAGCAGTACTTC. Translating it yields CASSQFDRSEQYF.

The V and J genes are TRBV4-3 and TRBJ2-3, with D possibly matching TRBD2 (6 bases). The CDR3 sequence is 16 residues long. Germline V CDR1 and CDR2: LGHNA, YSLEER. Trimming pared 0 bases from V and 1 base from J, leaving 11 bases between. The CDR3 is CASSQDGGKGTDTQYF. Written as DNA, the CDR3 is TGCGCCAGCAGCCAAGACGGCGGGAAAGGCACAGATACGCAGTATTTT.

This chain joins TRBV5-1 and TRBJ2-5, with unresolved D. V was clipped by 2 bases and J by 0 bases, with 11 bases between them. Germline CDR1 is SGHRS and CDR2 is YFSETQ. The CDR3 loop spans 15 amino acids. CDR3 residues: CASSLATEYQETQYF. Here the CDR3 DNA reads TGCGCCAGCAGCTTAGCCACAGAGTACCAAGAGACCCAGTACTTC.

The chain is built from TRBV19 and TRBJ1-1; tentatively, D is TRBD1 (6 bases). CDR1 is LNHDA, CDR2 SQIVND, per germline (reference sequence). Trimming stripped 8 bases from V and 5 bases from J, with 21 bases between. This CDR3 has 15 residues. The CDR3 loop is CASYFAGEPRTEAFF. DNA of the CDR3: TGTGCCAGTTATTTTGCAGGGGAGCCGCGGACTGAAGCTTTCTTT.

The chain carries TRBV9 and TRBJ2-2; 8 bases are shared with TRBD2. Trimming took 0 bases from V and 6 from J; bases not matched to a gene: 10. This CDR3 has 17 residues. Germline V gene data show CDR1 as SGDLS and CDR2 as YYNGEE. CDR3 protein: CASSVVPAGETPGELFF. In nucleotides, the CDR3 is TGTGCCAGCAGCGTAGTACCAGCGGGAGAGACGCCCGGGGAGCTGTTTTTT.

This chain connects TRBV28 to TRBJ1-2; 10 bases line up with TRBD1. Germline loops: CDR1 MDHEN, CDR2 SYDVKM. V was pared by 10 bases and J by 6 bases, with 8 bases of the junction left unmatched. The CDR3 has 13 residues. The CDR3 region has the DNA TGTGCCACCCCGCGACAGGGGGCTAATGGCTACACCTTC. It encodes CATPRQGANGYTF.

This chain connects TRBV2 to TRBJ2-2; possibly TRBD1 for D (5 bases). V lost 2 bases to trimming and J lost 2 bases, with 12 bases between them. Germline values: CDR1 SNHLY, CDR2 FYNNEI. This CDR3 spans 16 amino acids. The CDR3: CASSELAGPNTGELFF. The CDR3 DNA follows: TGTGCCAGCAGTGAACTGGCAGGGCCCAACACCGGGGAGCTGTTTTTT.

The rearrangement uses TRBV7-8 and TRBJ2-7, with TRBD2 matching over 9 bases. CDR1 and CDR2 from the germline V gene are SGHVS and FQNEAQ. The CDR3 extends over 16 amino acids. J was trimmed by 4 bases and V by 4 bases; bases with no gene match: 11. CDR3 protein: CASSSKLAGGPYEQYF. The CDR3 DNA reads TGTGCCAGCAGCTCCAAATTGGCGGGAGGGCCTTACGAGCAGTACTTC.

For the CDR3, the DNA is TGTGCCAGCAGGAAGAGGGCTAGCGGGTCCCCGTACAATGAGCAGTTCTTC. Protein product: CASRKRASGSPYNEQFF. V is TRBV11-3 and J is TRBJ2-1; 8 bases are shared with TRBD2. CDR1 and CDR2 (germline): SGHNT, YENEEA. The CDR3 is 17 amino acids. J lost 4 bases, V lost 6 bases, and 14 bases had no gene match.

The V and J genes are TRBV6-6 and TRBJ2-5; tentative D call: TRBD2 (5 bases). V was trimmed by 5 bases and J by 2 bases, leaving 12 bases between them. The CDR3 covers 14 residues. The germline V gene has CDR1 MNHNY and CDR2 SVGAGI (reference sequence). The CDR3 nucleotides are TGTGCCAGCAGTCCCGGACTCCCGCAAGAGACCCAGTACTTC. It is translated as CASSPGLPQETQYF.

The V gene is TRBV7-2, the J gene TRBJ1-1, with D possibly TRBD1 on 5 matching bases. CDR1 SGHTA and CDR2 FQGNSA come from the germline V gene. The V and J ends lost 1 base and 0 bases respectively, with 9 bases between them. This CDR3 has 15 amino acids. The CDR3 region has the DNA TGTGCCAGCAGCTTAGTTGGGGGGGTGAACACTGAAGCTTTCTTT. This codes for CASSLVGGVNTEAFF.

The CDR3 coding sequence is TGTGCCAGCAGTTCCCTGACAGGACTCTTAGCAAATCAGCCCCAGCATTTT. It codes for CASSSLTGLLANQPQHF. The chain carries TRBV27 and TRBJ1-5, with a weak D call TRBD1 (6 bases). Trimming removed 4 bases from V and 4 bases from J, with 20 bases in between. The V gene's germline CDR1 is MNHEY and CDR2 SMNVEV (reference sequence). The CDR3 length is 17 residues.

The V call is TRBV5-1, the J call TRBJ1-1; 10 nucleotides match TRBD1. V lost 4 bases to trimming and J lost 5 bases; unmatched junction nucleotides: 8. This CDR3 contains 15 residues. Germline V gene data show CDR1 as SGHRS and CDR2 as YFSETQ. The DNA for the CDR3 is TGCGCCAGCAGCCCGGGACAGGGGAGAGGTACTGAAGCTTTCTTT. It is translated as CASSPGQGRGTEAFF.

This chain joins TRBV9 and TRBJ2-2; D uncertain. The CDR3 contains 12 residues. The V end lost 2 bases, the J end lost 5 bases, and 4 bases lay between the germline ends. CDR1 and CDR2 (germline): SGDLS, YYNGEE. The CDR3 coding sequence is TGTGCCAGCAGCGTTCAAACCGGGGAGCTGTTTTTT. Residues: CASSVQTGELFF.

J is TRBJ2-1 and V is TRBV6-5; TRBD2 matches at 10 bases. V was pared by 2 bases and J by 0 bases, with 1 base of the junction left unmatched. The CDR3 is 16 amino acids. The germline V gene has CDR1 MNHEY and CDR2 SVGAGI. This CDR3 is CASSYPSGSSYNEQFF. The CDR3 DNA is TGTGCCAGCAGTTACCCTAGCGGGAGCTCCTACAATGAGCAGTTCTTC.

The rearrangement joins TRBV7-9 to TRBJ2-2, with D perhaps TRBD1 (6 bases). The CDR3 has 14 amino acids. The germline V gene encodes CDR1 SEHNR and CDR2 FQNEAQ (reference sequence). The ends were cut back, 2 bases at V and 6 bases at J, with 10 bases in the middle. CDR3 amino acids: CASSLTGSAGELFF. As DNA, the CDR3 is TGTGCCAGCAGCTTAACAGGGTCGGCCGGGGAGCTGTTTTTT.

This chain links TRBV7-9 with TRBJ1-4; no clear D. Deletions cut 5 bases from V and 3 bases from J, with 16 bases between. The CDR3 extends over 16 amino acids. Germline-derived CDR1 and CDR2 are SEHNR and FQNEAQ (reference sequence). The CDR3 DNA follows: TGTGCCAGCAGCCTCGAGTGGTTCCGATCTAATGAAAAACTGTTTTTT. This encodes CASSLEWFRSNEKLFF.

This clone was recorded only once. V and J are TRBV25-1 and TRBJ1-3; D may be TRBD1 (6 bases). CDR3 length equals 17 residues. Looked up from germline, CDR1 is MGHDK and CDR2 is SYGVNS. Trimming shortened V by 0 bases and J by 0 bases, and 12 bases separated the two germline ends. CDR3 amino acids: CASSEYRQGHSGNTIYF. The CDR3 nucleotides are TGTGCCAGCAGTGAATATCGGCAGGGGCACTCTGGAAACACCATATATTTT. Filled out from reference TRBV25-1 and TRBJ1-3, the complete variable domain reads EADIYQTPRYLVIGTGKKITLECSQTMGHDKMYWYQQDPGMELHLIHYSYGVNSTEKGDLSSESTVSRIRTEHFPLTLESARPSHTSQYLCASSEYRQGHSGNTIYFGEGSWLTVV.

The J gene is TRBJ1-4, the V gene TRBV19; D perhaps matches TRBD1 (6 bases). From germline, CDR1 is LNHDA and CDR2 SQIVND (reference sequence). V lost 3 bases and J 5 bases, leaving 13 bases between the germline ends. The CDR3 extends over 15 amino acids. This CDR3 is CASSMYRDGNEKLFF. The CDR3 nucleotides are TGTGCCAGTAGTATGTACAGGGACGGCAATGAAAAACTGTTTTTT.

The chain uses TRBV5-4 and TRBJ2-5; weak D call: TRBD2 (6 bases). CDR1 is SGHNT and CDR2 is YYREEE in the germline V gene (reference sequence). This CDR3 is 13 amino acids long. V lost 4 bases, J lost 1 base, and 8 bases lay in between. The CDR3 coding sequence is TGTGCCAGCAGCAGGACTACCCAAGAGACCCAGTACTTC. Amino acids: CASSRTTQETQYF.

The rearrangement uses TRBV5-4 and TRBJ2-5; no reliable D call. The germline gives CDR1 SGHNT, CDR2 YYREEE (reference sequence). The CDR3 is 12 amino acids. Trimming cost V 3 bases and J 2 bases, with 5 bases left between them. The CDR3 bases are TGTGCCAGCAGCTCGGAGCAAGAGACCCAGTACTTC. This gives the protein CASSSEQETQYF.

This chain joins TRBV6-5 and TRBJ2-7, with 11 bases lining up with TRBD1. There are 14 residues in the CDR3. CDR1 and CDR2 from the germline V gene are MNHEY and SVGAGI. J was trimmed by 6 bases and V by 5 bases; bases with no gene match: 6. The CDR3 is CASSLGQGAREQYF. DNA for the CDR3: TGTGCCAGCAGTCTAGGACAGGGGGCGCGCGAGCAGTACTTC.

J is TRBJ2-5 and V is TRBV19; 13 nucleotides agree with TRBD2. Germline V gene data show CDR1 as LNHDA and CDR2 as SQIVND (reference sequence). The CDR3 sequence is 15 residues long. J was trimmed by 5 bases and V by 7 bases; bases with no gene match: 7. The CDR3 region has the DNA TGTGCCAGTAACCCGACTAGCGGGAGGAGTGAGACCCAGTACTTC. Translation gives CASNPTSGRSETQYF.